This is a list of T cell receptor beta chains from one sample in a study of cytomegalovirus exposure and HLA in healthy donors. Assay used: immunoSEQ multiplex PCR; TCRdb lists only in-frame clones, some missing. The profile shows approximately 200,000 clones, around 77% of them singletons. Sequencing input: PBMCs. Receptors were obtained from a man aged 25 to 45 in good health and CMV-seronegative. Both conserved end residues are part of each CDR3. The D gene is left open where the match is weak. Size tells how often a clone was seen (once, few, many) or the class of an expanded clone, and some rows leave it out.

length	J	D	size	V	CDR3	DNA
16	TRBJ2-1	NA	once	TRBV7-8	CASSLALLTTAHEQFF	TGTGCCAGCAGCTTAGCGCTCCTAACGACTGCGCATGAGCAGTTCTTC
15	TRBJ1-1	TRBD1	NA	TRBV5-1	CASSINRGMNTEAFF	TGCGCCAGCAGCATAAACAGGGGGATGAACACTGAAGCTTTCTTT
15	TRBJ2-7	NA	NA	TRBV11-2	CASSFPGAQTYEQYF	TGTGCCAGCAGCTTCCCAGGGGCCCAAACCTACGAGCAGTACTTC
14	TRBJ2-5	TRBD2	NA	TRBV2	CASRKLAGEETQYF	TGTGCCAGCAGAAAACTAGCGGGAGAAGAGACCCAGTACTTC
15	TRBJ1-5	TRBD1	NA	TRBV6-1	CASKTRDRNNQPQHF	TGTGCCAGCAAGACCCGGGACAGGAACAATCAGCCCCAGCATTTT
14	TRBJ1-2	TRBD1	NA	TRBV6-1	CASALGDRGVRYTF	TGTGCCAGTGCTTTAGGGGACAGGGGAGTAAGATACACCTTC
14	TRBJ2-7	TRBD2	NA	TRBV27	CASSRGLGLFEQYF	TGTGCCAGCAGTCGAGGACTAGGCCTTTTCGAGCAGTACTTC
14	TRBJ2-7	TRBD1	NA	TRBV10-3	CAMRPMGQLLEQYF	TGTGCCATGCGCCCGATGGGACAGCTCCTCGAGCAGTACTTC
15	TRBJ2-3	TRBD1	NA	TRBV28	CASTDWDRVPDTQYF	TGTGCCAGCACCGATTGGGACAGGGTCCCAGATACGCAGTATTTT
16	TRBJ2-7	NA	NA	TRBV4-1	CASSQGRSPGAYEQYF	TGCGCCAGCAGCCAAGGTCGCTCCCCCGGGGCCTACGAGCAGTACTTC